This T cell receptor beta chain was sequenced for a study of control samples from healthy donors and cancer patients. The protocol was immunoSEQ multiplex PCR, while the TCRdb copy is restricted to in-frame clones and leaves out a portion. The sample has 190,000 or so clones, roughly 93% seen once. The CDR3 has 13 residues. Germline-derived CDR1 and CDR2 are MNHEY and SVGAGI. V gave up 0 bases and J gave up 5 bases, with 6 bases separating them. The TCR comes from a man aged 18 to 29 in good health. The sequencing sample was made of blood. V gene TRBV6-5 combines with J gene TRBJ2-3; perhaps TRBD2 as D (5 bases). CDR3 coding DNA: TGTGCCAGCAGTTACTCGAGCGGAGATACGCAGTATTTT. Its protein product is CASSYSSGDTQYF.